This TCR beta chain was identified in a study of cytomegalovirus exposure and HLA in healthy donors. The CDR3 has 15 amino acids. Unmatched junction bases numbered 15, after V lost 10 bases and J lost 4 bases. Germline V gene lookup returns CDR1 MDHEN and CDR2 SYDVKM. This clone appeared a single time. As yet, its antigen is unknown. Donors were nominally healthy when sampled, though unrecorded immune exposures were likely. Overall study results and limits: It emerged from a later analysis that several of the most significant clusters appeared to be linked to common viral pathogens. Association of approximately 18,000 TCR beta sequences with HLA alleles was found at 0.05 false discovery rate in a later analysis. Researchers reported from a later analysis that most CMV-associated TCR beta chains appeared HLA-restricted.

PCR primers comprised 60 Vbeta and 13 Jbeta primers. Assay: immunoSEQ multiplex PCR; the TCRdb copy retains only in-frame clones and omits some. The table has under 300,000 clones, around 65% seen once; the top ten hold 2% to 2.5%. Source material: PBMCs. The rearrangement uses TRBV28 and TRBJ2-5; 7 bases line up with TRBD2. The sequence was obtained from a female donor in good health and CMV-seronegative. The CDR3, as DNA: TGTGCCACCGCTAAAGCCCAGGGCGGGAGAGAGACCCAGTACTTC. Its translation: CATAKAQGGRETQYF.